Each of the 31 T cell receptor beta chains below was sequenced from the same sample in a study of cytomegalovirus exposure and HLA in healthy donors. The PCR used 60 Vbeta and 13 Jbeta primers. This table comes from immunoSEQ multiplex PCR, and its TCRdb copy is limited to in-frame clones, with some not included. Seen here are approximately 200,000 clones, 82% observed once, and the top ten hold 0.08% to 0.1%. Sequenced: PBMCs. The source of these receptors is a boy between 2 and 10 years old in good health and CMV-seronegative.

CDR3 loop: CASSYYPSSRYGELFF. As DNA, the CDR3 is TGTGCCAGCAGCTATTACCCGTCTTCGCGTTACGGGGAGCTGTTTTTT. The chain combines TRBV7-9 with TRBJ2-2; D unresolved. Germline loops: CDR1 SEHNR, CDR2 FQNEAQ (reference sequence). V lost 4 bases and J lost 7, with 19 bases in between. This CDR3 has 16 residues.

This clone was found a few times. The chain's CDR3 is CASSLRPGNTEAFF. The CDR3 DNA sequence: TGTGCCAGCAGCTTGAGACCGGGGAACACTGAAGCTTTCTTT. The chain uses TRBV7-6 and TRBJ1-1; no reliable D call. Germline CDR1 reads SGHVS; CDR2 reads FNYEAQ. This CDR3 has 14 amino acids. Trimming removed 3 bases from V and 1 base from J, with 9 bases in between.

The chain links TRBV7-3 to TRBJ2-1; D is undetermined. The germline V gene encodes CDR1 SGHTA and CDR2 FQGTGA. V dropped 2 bases and J dropped 0 bases, with 8 bases sitting between them. The CDR3 runs 15 residues. The CDR3: CASSLGGPSYNEQFF. The CDR3 region has the DNA TGTGCCAGCAGCTTAGGTGGCCCCTCCTACAATGAGCAGTTCTTC.

This chain links TRBV19 with TRBJ1-2; a weak D match, TRBD1 (6 bases). Germline loops: CDR1 LNHDA, CDR2 SQIVND (reference sequence). With 5 bases removed from V and 6 bases from J, the gap between germline ends came to 22 bases. The CDR3 is 16 residues long. The CDR3 sequence: CASSRRRAGVLDGYTF. CDR3 DNA sequence: TGTGCCAGTAGTCGGAGGCGGGCAGGGGTGTTGGATGGCTACACCTTC.

This chain connects TRBV5-1 to TRBJ1-1, with D possibly matching TRBD1 (6 bases). The V gene's germline CDR1 is SGHRS and CDR2 YFSETQ. The CDR3 is 16 residues long. V was clipped by 1 base and J by 1 base, with 14 bases between them. CDR3 residues: CASSLPGAVANTEAFF. DNA for the CDR3: TGCGCCAGCAGCTTGCCAGGGGCGGTAGCGAACACTGAAGCTTTCTTT.

Here the CDR3 reads CASSVWRGDNEQFF. The CDR3 DNA sequence: TGTGCCAGCAGTGTGTGGCGGGGTGACAATGAGCAGTTCTTC. The genes are TRBV11-3 and TRBJ2-1; D is perhaps TRBD2 (6 bases). Germline lookup yields CDR1 SGHNT and CDR2 YENEEA. The germline V and J ends were trimmed by 6 bases and 5 bases, with 14 bases remaining between them. The CDR3 is made up of 14 amino acids.

This chain uses TRBV7-2 with TRBJ2-1, with 8 bases fitting TRBD1. There are 15 residues in the CDR3. CDR1 is SGHTA and CDR2 is FQGNSA in the germline V gene. Germline trimming cut 5 bases from V and 7 bases from J; bases unmatched to any gene: 10. CDR3 nucleotides: TGTGCCAGCAGCGGCTTTCAGGGGGCTGGAAATGAGCAGTTCTTC. Translated: CASSGFQGAGNEQFF.

The chain couples TRBV28 to TRBJ2-5, with D perhaps matching TRBD2 (5 bases). V lost 2 bases, J lost 0 bases, and 16 bases lay in between. This CDR3 has 17 residues. From germline, CDR1 is MDHEN and CDR2 SYDVKM. This CDR3 reads CASSLRPGRRYQETQYF. Here the CDR3 DNA reads TGTGCCAGCAGTTTACGACCGGGCAGGAGGTACCAAGAGACCCAGTACTTC.

In this sample, this clone turned up once. The DNA of the CDR3 is TGTGCCAGCAGCCGATTGGGCACCTACGAGCAGTACTTC. Encoded protein: CASSRLGTYEQYF. The V and J genes are TRBV7-9 and TRBJ2-7; D is ambiguous. The CDR3 covers 13 residues. V lost 5 bases and J lost 2, with 10 bases in between. The germline CDR1 and CDR2 sequences are SEHNR and FQNEAQ (reference sequence). Drawing the rest from reference TRBV7-9 and TRBJ2-7, the complete variable domain is DTGVSQNPRHKITKRGQNVTFRCDPISEHNRLYWYRQTLGQGPEFLTYFQNEAQLEKSRLLSDRFSAERPKGSFSTLEIQRTEQGDSAMYLCASSRLGTYEQYFGPGTRLTVT.

This clone was counted only a few times. The chain links TRBV9 to TRBJ2-7; 7 bases match TRBD2. The CDR3 spans 14 residues. The germline gives CDR1 SGDLS, CDR2 YYNGEE. V trimming: 1 base; J trimming: 3 bases; junction bases outside the gene matches: 4. In DNA, the CDR3 is TGTGCCAGCAGCGTATCCCCGGGGGGCTACGAGCAGTACTTC. Its protein is CASSVSPGGYEQYF.

This sequence joins TRBV11-2 and TRBJ1-1; 7 bases are shared with TRBD1. The CDR3 covers 15 residues. Germline V gives CDR1 SGHAT, CDR2 FQNNGV. V shed 4 bases and J 3 bases; nucleotides not matched to a gene: 8. Written as DNA, the CDR3 is TGTGCCAGCAGCTCGAACCGACAGGGAGACACTGAAGCTTTCTTT. Amino acid sequence: CASSSNRQGDTEAFF.

This clone was counted once. Here the CDR3 omits its conserved ending phenylalanine or tryptophan, so a read error is the likely source. It is unclear where the CDR3 begins or ends on the DNA, so no DNA is shown, and the CDR3 is as TCRdb lists it. The rearrangement uses TRBV7-9 and TRBJ2-7; the table assigns TRBD1, which was not confirmed against the DNA. The CDR3 length equals 12 residues, ends included. Per germline, CDR1 SEHNR and CDR2 FQNEAQ (reference sequence). CDR3 sequence reads: CASSSGQGHEYL.

The chain couples TRBV4-2 to TRBJ2-2; 11 positions agree with TRBD2. The J segment lost 1 base and the V segment lost 1 base, leaving 8 bases of the junction unmatched. This CDR3 spans 19 amino acids. The germline V gene encodes CDR1 LGHNA and CDR2 YNFKEQ. The CDR3 region is CASSQVVYTSGGNTGELFF. CDR3 DNA sequence: TGTGCCAGCAGCCAAGTGGTTTATACTAGCGGGGGGAACACCGGGGAGCTGTTTTTT.

This clone appeared a few times. The chain couples TRBV12-5 to TRBJ2-5, with a weak D call TRBD1 (6 bases). The CDR3 consists of 14 residues. Trimming took 5 bases from V and 0 from J, leaving 10 bases between them. CDR1 is LGHNT, CDR2 FRNRAP, per germline. Written as DNA, the CDR3 is TGTGCTAGTGGTATCGGACAGTACCAAGAGACCCAGTACTTC. Translating it yields CASGIGQYQETQYF.

This clone has only a few counts. The chain recombines TRBV7-2 with TRBJ2-3; 11 positions agree with TRBD2. The CDR3 runs to 19 residues. The V and J ends lost 2 bases and 1 base, in that order; junction bases with no gene match: 11. Per germline, CDR1 SGHTA and CDR2 FQGNSA. Here the CDR3 DNA reads TGTGCCAGCAGCTTAATATGGTGGGCTAGCGGGGGGCGCACAGATACGCAGTATTTT. The encoded protein is CASSLIWWASGGRTDTQYF.

This clone is a singleton in its sample. The genes are TRBV2 and TRBJ2-7, with D maybe TRBD1 (6 bases). Trimming pared 4 bases from V and 3 bases from J, leaving 22 bases between. Germline lookup yields CDR1 SNHLY and CDR2 FYNNEI. This CDR3 region has 17 residues. The CDR3 DNA follows: TGTGCCAGCAGTGGTGACTTAGTAGGGAGAGGGGGCTACGAGCAGTACTTC. Its protein is CASSGDLVGRGGYEQYF.

The J gene is TRBJ2-7, the V gene TRBV2, with no clear D. The V gene lost 9 bases and the J gene lost 2 bases, with 8 bases spanning the gap. This CDR3 comprises 11 residues. The germline V gene encodes CDR1 SNHLY and CDR2 FYNNEI. This CDR3 reads CASGVAYEQYF. CDR3 sequence (DNA): TGTGCCAGTGGAGTCGCCTACGAGCAGTACTTC.

The gene calls are TRBV6-1 and TRBJ1-1; 9 bases align to TRBD1. Germline loops: CDR1 MNHNS, CDR2 SASEGT. V lost 7 bases, J lost 1 base, and 4 bases stayed unmatched. The CDR3 loop spans 14 amino acids. The CDR3 sequence: CASKMDRGNTEAFF. In DNA, the CDR3 is TGTGCCAGCAAAATGGACAGGGGGAACACTGAAGCTTTCTTT.

This clone was seen just once. CDR3 loop: CASRPGQGWGEQYF. Written as DNA, the CDR3 is TGTGCCAGCAGACCGGGACAGGGATGGGGCGAGCAGTACTTC. This rearrangement joins TRBV27 to TRBJ2-7, with TRBD1 matching 9 bases. The CDR3 runs to 14 residues. V trimming: 6 bases; J trimming: 6 bases; junction bases outside the gene matches: 9. The germline V gene has CDR1 MNHEY and CDR2 SMNVEV (reference sequence).

The chain couples TRBV7-6 to TRBJ2-1; 11 bases agree with TRBD2. The CDR3 covers 19 residues. The germline V gene encodes CDR1 SGHVS and CDR2 FNYEAQ. V shed 4 bases and J 1 base; nucleotides not matched to a gene: 12. The CDR3 loop is CASSSAATSGGLSYNEQFF. The CDR3, as DNA: TGTGCCAGCAGCTCCGCCGCTACTAGCGGGGGTCTTTCCTACAATGAGCAGTTCTTC.

This chain uses TRBV10-1 with TRBJ2-3, with TRBD1 as a possible D gene (5 bases). V gave up 4 bases and J gave up 4 bases, with 15 bases separating them. This CDR3 spans 15 amino acids. Germline loops: CDR1 WNHNN, CDR2 SYGVQD (reference sequence). The CDR3 bases are TGCGCCAGCAGTGTGGCAGGGAATCGGGCAGATACGCAGTATTTT. Amino acids: CASSVAGNRADTQYF.

The genes are TRBV10-3 and TRBJ1-2; D is uncertain. The CDR3 extends over 13 amino acids. V lost 3 bases and J 7 bases, leaving 12 bases between the germline ends. The germline V gene encodes CDR1 ENHRY and CDR2 SYGVKD. CDR3 nucleotide sequence: TGTGCCATCAGTGATGTCACGCGAGGTGGCTACACCTTC. Amino acids: CAISDVTRGGYTF.

The chain couples TRBV4-2 to TRBJ1-2; D is ambiguous. The CDR3 is 13 amino acids. The germline V and J ends were trimmed by 0 bases and 6 bases, with 8 bases remaining between them. Germline lookup yields CDR1 LGHNA and CDR2 YNFKEQ. CDR3 DNA: TGTGCCAGCAGCCAAGATCTCGGGGATGGCTACACCTTC. Translating gives CASSQDLGDGYTF.

The chain recombines TRBV7-2 with TRBJ2-2, with D possibly being TRBD1 (5 bases). V was trimmed by 4 bases and J by 0 bases, leaving 12 bases between them. The CDR3 runs 16 residues. The germline V gene has CDR1 SGHTA and CDR2 FQGNSA. CDR3 protein: CASSWEQVANTGELFF. The DNA of the CDR3 is TGTGCCAGCAGCTGGGAACAGGTCGCGAACACCGGGGAGCTGTTTTTT. Variable domain in full (rest from reference TRBV7-2 and TRBJ2-2): GAGVSQSPSNKVTEKGKDVELRCDPISGHTALYWYRQSLGQGLEFLIYFQGNSAPDKSGLPSDRFSAERTGGSVSTLTIQRTQQEDSAVYLCASSWEQVANTGELFFGEGSRLTVL.

This rearrangement joins TRBV7-9 to TRBJ1-1; D uncertain. Germline V lookup: CDR1 SEHNR, CDR2 FQNEAQ (reference sequence). This CDR3 contains 14 residues. V was cut by 1 base and J by 2 bases, with 8 bases left in between. The DNA for the CDR3 is TGTGCCAGCAGCTTAGGAGGGCCAAACACTGAAGCTTTCTTT. Protein product: CASSLGGPNTEAFF.

The chain recombines TRBV12-5 with TRBJ2-1; D may be TRBD2 (5 bases). V lost 8 bases to trimming and J lost 4 bases, with 6 bases between them. The CDR3 runs to 11 residues. Looked up from germline, CDR1 is LGHNT and CDR2 is FRNRAP. CDR3: CASSGYNEQFF. CDR3 nucleotides: TGTGCTAGTAGCGGTTACAATGAGCAGTTCTTC.

The table lists this clone with a few counts. The CDR3 nucleotides read TGTGCCAGCAGTGAAGCGGAGTTCAATTCCTACAATGAGCAGTTCTTC. Encoded protein: CASSEAEFNSYNEQFF. V usage is TRBV6-1 and J usage is TRBJ2-1; D gene uncertain. The germline V gene has CDR1 MNHNS and CDR2 SASEGT. Trimming cost V 0 bases and J 1 base, with 10 bases left between them. This CDR3 spans 16 amino acids.

The chain is built from TRBV4-3 and TRBJ2-5, with D perhaps TRBD2 (5 bases). The V end was cut by 4 bases, the J end by 6 bases, with 12 bases between. The CDR3 is made up of 13 amino acids. The germline V gene encodes CDR1 LGHNA and CDR2 YSLEER. The CDR3, as DNA: TGCGCCAGCAGCCTTGACCTAGCTAAGACCCAGTACTTC. Translated, it gives CASSLDLAKTQYF.

The chain is built from TRBV10-3 and TRBJ2-1; 10 nucleotides line up with TRBD2. This CDR3 has 16 amino acids. Unmatched junction bases numbered 9, after V lost 3 bases and J lost 7 bases. Germline CDR1 is ENHRY and CDR2 is SYGVKD. The CDR3 here is CAISDLTAGGPNEQFF. The CDR3 nucleotides read TGTGCCATCAGTGACCTCACAGCGGGGGGGCCAAATGAGCAGTTCTTC.

The chain links TRBV7-9 to TRBJ2-4; D possibly corresponds to TRBD1 (5 bases). CDR1 SEHNR and CDR2 FQNEAQ come from the germline V gene (reference sequence). V dropped 2 bases and J dropped 2 bases, with 16 bases sitting between them. CDR3 size: 17 residues. CDR3 bases: TGTGCCAGCAGCTTAATAGTAGGGGAATTTTCCAAAAACATTCAGTACTTC. It is translated as CASSLIVGEFSKNIQYF.

The rearrangement uses TRBV7-9 and TRBJ1-1; TRBD1 might be the D (5 bases). Trimming left V 5 bases short and J 7 bases short, with 8 bases between. CDR3 length equals 11 residues. CDR1 and CDR2 (germline): SEHNR, FQNEAQ (reference sequence). CDR3: CASSRQIEAFF. CDR3 in DNA: TGTGCCAGCAGCCGACAGATTGAAGCTTTCTTT.